These 7 T cell receptor beta chains were sequenced from one sample in a study of cytomegalovirus exposure and HLA in healthy donors. A multiplex PCR was run with 60 Vbeta primers and 13 Jbeta primers. TCRdb keeps only in-frame clones here, not all; method: immunoSEQ multiplex PCR. The sample comprises more than 85,000 clones, 76% of which are singletons, and about 7.5% rests with the top ten. Sequencing was carried out using PBMCs. These receptors all stem from a middle-aged man in good health and CMV-seropositive.

This chain joins TRBV15 and TRBJ2-1; D uncertain. V was shortened by 0 bases and J by 0 bases, with 9 bases between the two germline ends. Germline V gene lookup returns CDR1 LNHNV and CDR2 YYDKDF (reference sequence). This CDR3 is built from 16 residues. In DNA, the CDR3 is TGTGCCACCAGCAGAGAACTTACCTACTCCTACAATGAGCAGTTCTTC. Amino acid sequence: CATSRELTYSYNEQFF.

The CDR3 loop reads CASSDPTGAGELFF. The CDR3 DNA reads TGCGCCAGCAGTGACCCCACAGGGGCCGGGGAGCTGTTTTTT. This chain uses TRBV10-1 with TRBJ2-2, with 7 bases that match TRBD1. Trimming cost V 3 bases and J 6 bases; bases outside gene matches: 4. The CDR3 has 14 residues. CDR1 WNHNN and CDR2 SYGVQD come from the germline V gene (reference sequence).

The V and J genes are TRBV4-1 and TRBJ2-7; 9 bases are shared with TRBD1. The CDR3 totals 18 residues. V lost 4 bases, J lost 2 bases, and 15 bases stayed unmatched. Germline V gene sequence: CDR1 MGHRA, CDR2 YSYEKL. CDR3 coding DNA: TGCGCCAGCAGCCGCTCCCTGGCCCCGGGACAGGGTGCCTACGAGCAGTACTTC. It encodes CASSRSLAPGQGAYEQYF.

The chain recombines TRBV18 with TRBJ2-7, with 12 positions matching TRBD2. The trim removed 3 bases at V and 1 base at J, leaving 19 bases unmatched. CDR3 length equals 21 residues. Germline values: CDR1 KGHSH, CDR2 LQKENI. Here the CDR3 reads CASSPWPHGAGLAGKSYEQYF. Written as DNA, the CDR3 is TGTGCCAGCTCACCCTGGCCCCACGGGGCCGGACTAGCGGGAAAATCCTACGAGCAGTACTTC.

This clone was counted once. The V and J genes are TRBV19 and TRBJ2-2, with TRBD2 matching over 10 bases. The germline CDR1 and CDR2 sequences are LNHDA and SQIVND (reference sequence). The CDR3 is made up of 17 amino acids. The ends lost 5 bases at V and 5 bases at J; junction bases unmatched: 11. The DNA of the CDR3 is TGTGCCAGTAGTCGTCTGACTAGCGGGCAGGCAACCGGGGAGCTGTTTTTT. This sequence encodes CASSRLTSGQATGELFF.

The chain couples TRBV15 to TRBJ1-5; 7 positions agree with TRBD1. The V gene end was trimmed by 0 bases and the J gene end by 7 bases; junction bases not matched to a gene: 6. Germline assignment: CDR1 LNHNV and CDR2 YYDKDF (reference sequence). CDR3 length: 15 residues. The CDR3 spells CATSREQGPRQPQHF. The CDR3, as DNA: TGTGCCACCAGCAGAGAACAGGGGCCGCGGCAGCCCCAGCATTTT. The full variable domain, its missing parts supplied by reference TRBV15 and TRBJ1-5, is DAMVIQNPRYQVTQFGKPVTLSCSQTLNHNVMYWYQQKSSQAPKLLFHYYDKDFNNEADTPDNFQSRRPNTSFCFLDIRSPGLGDTAMYLCATSREQGPRQPQHFGDGTRLSIL.

The chain links TRBV27 to TRBJ2-7; D remains ambiguous. There are 14 residues in the CDR3. The germline gives CDR1 MNHEY, CDR2 SMNVEV (reference sequence). Trimming stripped 6 bases from V and 5 bases from J, with 17 bases between. CDR3 DNA: TGTGCCAGCAGACAGACATCTGGAAGGCACGAGCAGTACTTC. Translated, it gives CASRQTSGRHEQYF.